The entry that follows covers one T cell receptor (beta chain) sequence. Its antigen is undetermined. The germline V gene has CDR1 MNHNS and CDR2 SASEGT. There are 17 residues in the CDR3. Trimming at V came to 0 bases and at J to 6 bases, leaving 8 bases not matched to a gene. Both 60 Vbeta primers and 13 Jbeta primers went into the PCR. Assay: immunoSEQ multiplex PCR; the TCRdb copy retains only in-frame clones and omits some. The repertoire holds 130,000 or so clones, with 60% to 85% as singletons. The record originates from a study of cytomegalovirus exposure and HLA in healthy donors. Across the study: The Caucasian-associated ancestry cluster held 80% to 90% of 300 to 450 genotyped donors.

Findings and limits, study-wide: For most subjects, TCR beta sequences were reported to predict HLA-A and HLA-B alleles with accuracy. According to the study, 150 to 200 TCR beta chains were cytomegalovirus-associated.

Sequenced: PBMCs. This sequence originates from a woman aged 18-29 years in good health and CMV-seronegative. The chain couples TRBV6-1 to TRBJ1-1, with 12 nucleotides matching TRBD1. For the CDR3, the DNA is TGTGCCAGCAGTGAAGCGGGACAGGGGGCCGGTTGGGCTGAAGCTTTCTTT. Amino acid sequence: CASSEAGQGAGWAEAFF.